This T cell receptor beta chain was recorded in a study of post-analysis software for immune sequencing data. Study-level findings and limits: Among roughly 5 TRBV segments more frequent in patients than controls were TRBV5-6, TRBV5-1 and TRBV20-1.

With 3 bases removed from V and 2 bases from J, the gap between germline ends came to 16 bases. This CDR3 contains 16 residues. The germline V gene has CDR1 KGHDR and CDR2 SFDVKD. In the case of this clonotype: Its specificity is unknown.

Tagging with unique molecular identifiers was a feature of the TCR beta cDNA libraries. TCRdb processed the PCR reads anew with MiXCR; each CDR3 protein has one entry. The sample lists over 700,000 distinct CDR3 sequences; roughly 29% were seen once. V is TRBV24-1 and J is TRBJ2-7, with a weak D call TRBD2 (5 bases). This clonotype was obtained from a girl aged 5 to 17 with multiple sclerosis. Sequencing used blood. CDR3 protein: CATSDPRTGKPYEQYF. Here the CDR3 DNA reads TGTGCCACCAGTGATCCCCGGACGGGGAAGCCCTACGAGCAGTACTTC.